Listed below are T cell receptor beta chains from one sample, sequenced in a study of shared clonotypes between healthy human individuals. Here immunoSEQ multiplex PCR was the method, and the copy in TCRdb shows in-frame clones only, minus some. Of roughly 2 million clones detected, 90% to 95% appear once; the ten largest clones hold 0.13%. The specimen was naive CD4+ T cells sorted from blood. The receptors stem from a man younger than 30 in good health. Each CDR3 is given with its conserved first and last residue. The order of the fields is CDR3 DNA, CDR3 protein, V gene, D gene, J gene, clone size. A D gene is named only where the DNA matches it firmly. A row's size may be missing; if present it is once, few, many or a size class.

DNA: TGTGCCAGCAGCCCCGGGGGGATCTCTGGGGCCAACGTCCTGACTTTC; CDR3: CASSPGGISGANVLTF; V: TRBV27; D: TRBD2; J: TRBJ2-6; size: once
DNA: TGCAGCGTTGATGGGACTAGCGGGAACGAGCAGTACTTC; CDR3: CSVDGTSGNEQYF; V: TRBV29-1; D: TRBD2; J: TRBJ2-7; size: -
DNA: TGTGCCAGCAGCCTTGGACAGGGGAAGGGACTCTACAATGAGCAGTTCTTC; CDR3: CASSLGQGKGLYNEQFF; V: TRBV7-8; D: TRBD1; J: TRBJ2-1; size: -
DNA: TGTGCCAGCAGCTTCTCCGGGAACACTGAAGCTTTCTTT; CDR3: CASSFSGNTEAFF; V: TRBV7-3; D: -; J: TRBJ1-1; size: -
DNA: TGTGCCTGGGGCCTCGGGAAGCAAGAGACCCAGTACTTC; CDR3: CAWGLGKQETQYF; V: TRBV30; D: -; J: TRBJ2-5; size: -
DNA: TGTGCCAGCACTTTCGAGAGCTCCTACAATGAGCAGTTCTTC; CDR3: CASTFESSYNEQFF; V: TRBV28; D: -; J: TRBJ2-1; size: -
DNA: TGTGCCAGCAGTATACGACAGGGGGCGAATTCACCCCTCCACTTT; CDR3: CASSIRQGANSPLHF; V: TRBV25-1; D: TRBD1; J: TRBJ1-6; size: -
DNA: TGCGCCAGCAGCCAAGATTCGGCTAGCGGGAGGGCTGGGGCCAAAAACATTCAGTACTTC; CDR3: CASSQDSASGRAGAKNIQYF; V: TRBV4-1; D: TRBD2; J: TRBJ2-4; size: -
DNA: TGTGCCAGCAGCCTTACAGGGGGCGCGGGCGGGGAGCTGTTTTTT; CDR3: CASSLTGGAGGELFF; V: TRBV5-4; D: TRBD1; J: TRBJ2-2; size: -
DNA: TGTGCTAGTGGTTTGGTACGGGCCCCACTTAACTATGGCTACACCTTC; CDR3: CASGLVRAPLNYGYTF; V: TRBV12-5; D: -; J: TRBJ1-2; size: -
DNA: TGTGCCAGTAGTATTCAAGGAGGGCAGGAGCAGTACTTC; CDR3: CASSIQGGQEQYF; V: TRBV19; D: -; J: TRBJ2-7; size: -
DNA: TGTGCCAGCAGCTTAGGAGACAGGGGTAATTCACCCCTCCACTTT; CDR3: CASSLGDRGNSPLHF; V: TRBV7-8; D: TRBD1; J: TRBJ1-6; size: once
DNA: TGTGCCAGCAGCTTATTCGGGATCTTAAACTTCGGAAACACCATATATTTT; CDR3: CASSLFGILNFGNTIYF; V: TRBV7-9; D: -; J: TRBJ1-3; size: -
DNA: TGTGCCAGCAGCGTAGGGTTAGAAAACATTCAGTACTTC; CDR3: CASSVGLENIQYF; V: TRBV9; D: -; J: TRBJ2-4; size: -
DNA: TGTGCCATCCGCAGGGCCCGGGTCGGATTTGAAGCTTTCTTT; CDR3: CAIRRARVGFEAFF; V: TRBV6-5; D: -; J: TRBJ1-1; size: -
DNA: TGTGCCAGCAGCTACTCTAGCGGGGCTAGAGAGCAGTACTTC; CDR3: CASSYSSGAREQYF; V: TRBV5-4; D: TRBD2; J: TRBJ2-7; size: -
DNA: TGTGCCAGCAGTTTCCAGGGGAACTATGGCTACACCTTC; CDR3: CASSFQGNYGYTF; V: TRBV27; D: -; J: TRBJ1-2; size: -
DNA: TGTGCCAGCAGCCTGGCCCCCACCGGGCCCAGCTCCTACGAGCAGTACTTC; CDR3: CASSLAPTGPSSYEQYF; V: TRBV7-9; D: -; J: TRBJ2-7; size: -
DNA: TGTGCCAGCAGCTCTGGACAGGGAGTGGGCACTGAAGCTTTCTTT; CDR3: CASSSGQGVGTEAFF; V: TRBV7-2; D: TRBD1; J: TRBJ1-1; size: -
DNA: TGTGCCAGCAGTGAATCCGGGAGACTAGTTCACAATGAGCAGTTCTTC; CDR3: CASSESGRLVHNEQFF; V: TRBV25-1; D: -; J: TRBJ2-1; size: -
DNA: TGTGCCAGCAGCAAAGGTAAATGGGTCAGGTTTAACTATGGCTACACCTTC; CDR3: CASSKGKWVRFNYGYTF; V: TRBV21-1; D: -; J: TRBJ1-2; size: once
DNA: TGTGCCAGCAGCTTGTTAGGCCGGCCCTACAATGAGCAGTTCTTC; CDR3: CASSLLGRPYNEQFF; V: TRBV5-4; D: -; J: TRBJ2-1; size: -
DNA: TGCGCCAGCAGCGGATCAGGGGGTCTTCTGAACACTGAAGCTTTCTTT; CDR3: CASSGSGGLLNTEAFF; V: TRBV5-1; D: TRBD1; J: TRBJ1-1; size: -
DNA: TGTGCCAGCAGCTTAGAAGGTCAGCAGTACTTC; CDR3: CASSLEGQQYF; V: TRBV7-9; D: -; J: TRBJ2-7; size: -
DNA: TGTGCCAGTAGTATCGAGGGGACTAGCGGGGGAACCTACGAGCAGTACTTC; CDR3: CASSIEGTSGGTYEQYF; V: TRBV19; D: TRBD2; J: TRBJ2-7; size: -
DNA: TGTGCCTGGAGTTTAGGCGTCTCCTACGAGCAGTACTTC; CDR3: CAWSLGVSYEQYF; V: TRBV30; D: -; J: TRBJ2-7; size: -
DNA: TGCAGCGGTGGTTGGGGCGAGCAGTACTTC; CDR3: CSGGWGEQYF; V: TRBV29-1; D: -; J: TRBJ2-7; size: -
DNA: TGTGCCAGTAGTGCCGACAGGGTCTCTTCACCCCTCCACTTT; CDR3: CASSADRVSSPLHF; V: TRBV19; D: TRBD1; J: TRBJ1-6; size: -
DNA: TGTGCCTGGACCCAGGGGCTTGGGGTCGGTGGGACCCAGTACTTC; CDR3: CAWTQGLGVGGTQYF; V: TRBV30; D: -; J: TRBJ2-5; size: -
DNA: TGTGCCAGCAGTTACTCTACGGGAGTAGAGACCCAGTACTTC; CDR3: CASSYSTGVETQYF; V: TRBV6-5; D: -; J: TRBJ2-5; size: -
DNA: TGTGCCAGCAGCTTCGAATTTAGCGGGGCATCCTACAATGAGCAGTTCTTC; CDR3: CASSFEFSGASYNEQFF; V: TRBV11-2; D: TRBD2; J: TRBJ2-1; size: -
DNA: TGTGCCAGCAGTTACGAGAGAGGGAAGACCCAGTACTTC; CDR3: CASSYERGKTQYF; V: TRBV6-5; D: -; J: TRBJ2-5; size: once
DNA: TGTGCCAGCAGCCCCGGGGAGGGATCCCTCCACTTT; CDR3: CASSPGEGSLHF; V: TRBV9; D: -; J: TRBJ1-6; size: many
DNA: TGTGCCTGGATGAGCGTACGGACTAGCGGGAAGGTGATGGTTAATGCCGGGGAGCTGTTTTTT; CDR3: CAWMSVRTSGKVMVNAGELFF; V: TRBV30; D: TRBD2; J: TRBJ2-2; size: -
DNA: TGTGCCAGCAGTGGACGGACTAGCGGTCAAGAGACCCAGTACTTC; CDR3: CASSGRTSGQETQYF; V: TRBV6-1; D: TRBD2; J: TRBJ2-5; size: -
DNA: TGCGCCAGCAGGAAAACAGGGGTTCCTGAAGCTTTCTTT; CDR3: CASRKTGVPEAFF; V: TRBV10-2; D: TRBD1; J: TRBJ1-1; size: once
DNA: TGCGCCAGCAGCTTGGGCAGTAGCTCCTATAATTCACCCCTCCACTTT; CDR3: CASSLGSSSYNSPLHF; V: TRBV5-1; D: -; J: TRBJ1-6; size: -
DNA: TGTGCCAGCAGTTTAGGGACAACCTCGGGGCAAGAGACCCAGTACTTC; CDR3: CASSLGTTSGQETQYF; V: TRBV28; D: -; J: TRBJ2-5; size: -
DNA: TGTGCCAGCAGCTTAGCTGGGTTTGATAGCAATCAGCCCCAGCATTTT; CDR3: CASSLAGFDSNQPQHF; V: TRBV7-8; D: -; J: TRBJ1-5; size: -
DNA: TGTGCCAGCAGGGACAGGGGGCAATCCACTGAAGCTTTCTTT; CDR3: CASRDRGQSTEAFF; V: TRBV2; D: TRBD1; J: TRBJ1-1; size: -
DNA: TGTGCCAGCAGTTACTCGAGGGCAACCTATAATTCACCCCTCCACTTT; CDR3: CASSYSRATYNSPLHF; V: TRBV6-5; D: -; J: TRBJ1-6; size: -
DNA: TGCGCCAGCAGCTTGCTAGCGGGACACCAAGAGACCCAGTACTTC; CDR3: CASSLLAGHQETQYF; V: TRBV5-1; D: TRBD2; J: TRBJ2-5; size: -
DNA: TGTGCCATCAGTGAGCAAGGCAGCTCTGCCCTTAACTATGGCTACACCTTC; CDR3: CAISEQGSSALNYGYTF; V: TRBV10-3; D: -; J: TRBJ1-2; size: -
DNA: TGCGCCAGCAGCTTGGAGCAGATCGATGAGCAGTTCTTC; CDR3: CASSLEQIDEQFF; V: TRBV5-1; D: -; J: TRBJ2-1; size: -
DNA: TGTGCCAGCAGCCAAACAGGACTTAGGTCCCACGAGCAGTACTTC; CDR3: CASSQTGLRSHEQYF; V: TRBV6-5; D: -; J: TRBJ2-7; size: -
DNA: TGTGCCATCACCCCGACGGTTTCCTATGGCTACACCTTC; CDR3: CAITPTVSYGYTF; V: TRBV10-3; D: -; J: TRBJ1-2; size: -
DNA: TGCGCCAGCAGCACCACACTAGCGGGAGGGCCTGGTGGTAATGAGCAGTTCTTC; CDR3: CASSTTLAGGPGGNEQFF; V: TRBV5-1; D: TRBD2; J: TRBJ2-1; size: -
DNA: TGTGCCAGCAGCTCCGGGATGGGTGACAATGAGCAGTTCTTC; CDR3: CASSSGMGDNEQFF; V: TRBV7-3; D: -; J: TRBJ2-1; size: -
DNA: TGTGCCAGCAGCTTAGAGCAGGTCTCTGGGGCCAACGTCCTGACTTTC; CDR3: CASSLEQVSGANVLTF; V: TRBV7-8; D: -; J: TRBJ2-6; size: once
DNA: TGTGCCAGCAGTGAGGGACTAGCGGGAGCGAATGAGCAGTTCTTC; CDR3: CASSEGLAGANEQFF; V: TRBV6-4; D: TRBD2; J: TRBJ2-1; size: -
DNA: TGTGCCAGTAGTATTACTGGACAGACCTACGAGCAGTACTTC; CDR3: CASSITGQTYEQYF; V: TRBV19; D: -; J: TRBJ2-7; size: -
DNA: TGTGCCAGCAGCCGCCCGACTAGCGGTACAGATACGCAGTATTTT; CDR3: CASSRPTSGTDTQYF; V: TRBV7-9; D: TRBD2; J: TRBJ2-3; size: -